This passage covers 12 T cell receptor beta chains from one sample sequenced in a study of T cells in localized non-small cell lung cancer. Measured with immunoSEQ multiplex PCR; TCRdb has only the in-frame clones, and not every one. Of about 40,000 clones listed, 81% are singletons. This specimen was peripheral blood mononuclear cells, taken before any cancer treatment. The receptors derive from a male donor aged 60 or over with stage II lung adenocarcinoma.

This chain uses TRBV30 with TRBJ1-2; possibly TRBD1 for D (5 bases). Trimming took off 0 bases at V and 5 bases at J, with 19 bases between the two ends. The V gene's germline CDR1 is GTSNPN and CDR2 SVGIG (reference sequence). This CDR3 region has 16 residues. CDR3 residues: CAWSVRRRLEGYGYTF. CDR3 in DNA: TGTGCCTGGAGTGTGCGTCGCCGACTCGAGGGGTATGGCTACACCTTC.

This rearrangement joins TRBV9 to TRBJ2-6, with D tentatively TRBD1 or TRBD2 (5 bases each). The CDR3 loop spans 21 amino acids. V was pared by 2 bases and J by 1 base, with 25 bases between. Germline V gives CDR1 SGDLS, CDR2 YYNGEE. CDR3 loop: CASSVGVPGPGITSGANVLTF. CDR3 in DNA: TGTGCCAGCAGCGTGGGGGTCCCGGGACCCGGAATCACTTCTGGGGCCAACGTCCTGACTTTC.

The rearrangement joins TRBV28 to TRBJ1-5, with D tentatively TRBD1 (6 bases). From germline, CDR1 is MDHEN and CDR2 SYDVKM. The CDR3 totals 15 residues. The V and J ends lost 6 bases and 1 base respectively, with 13 bases between them. CDR3 DNA sequence: TGTGCCAGCAGACGCAGGGGAAACAGCAATCAGCCCCAGCATTTT. This gives the protein CASRRRGNSNQPQHF.

The V and J genes are TRBV19 and TRBJ2-1; 8 bases are a match to TRBD2. Trimming cost V 5 bases and J 15 bases; bases outside gene matches: 9. The germline gives CDR1 LNHDA, CDR2 SQIVND (reference sequence). The CDR3 loop spans 12 amino acids. The CDR3: CASSPPGSGTFF. In nucleotides, the CDR3 is TGTGCCAGTAGTCCCCCGGGTAGCGGGACGTTCTTC.

This clone ranks as medium-sized (0.01 to 0.1%). The rearrangement links TRBV6-1 to TRBJ2-2; TRBD1 matches 9 bases. This CDR3 contains 14 residues. Germline assignment: CDR1 MNHNS and CDR2 SASEGT. Unmatched junction bases numbered 7, after V lost 6 bases and J lost 8 bases. The CDR3, as DNA: TGTGCCAGCAGGCCGGGACAGGGCAGAGGGGAGCTGTTTTTT. Translating it yields CASRPGQGRGELFF.

This clone has a single count. The chain has TRBV7-2 and TRBJ2-7, with D tentatively TRBD2 (6 bases). Trimming shortened V by 4 bases and J by 0 bases, and 16 bases separated the two germline ends. From germline, CDR1 is SGHTA and CDR2 FQGNSA. The CDR3 runs to 16 residues. The CDR3 loop is CASSSAGTVSSYEQYF. In DNA form, the CDR3 reads TGTGCCAGCAGCTCCGCAGGGACTGTTTCCTCCTACGAGCAGTACTTC.

This rearrangement joins TRBV5-1 to TRBJ2-2, with 8 positions matching TRBD2. CDR3 length: 14 amino acids. Trimming removed 2 bases from V and 6 bases from J; junction bases left unmatched: 3. Germline values: CDR1 SGHRS, CDR2 YFSETQ. CDR3 sequence reads: CASSFERESGELFF. The CDR3 DNA is TGCGCCAGCAGCTTTGAGCGGGAGTCCGGGGAGCTGTTTTTT.

The chain joins TRBV19 to TRBJ1-3, with D perhaps TRBD1 (5 bases). Germline values: CDR1 LNHDA, CDR2 SQIVND (reference sequence). Trimming removed 7 bases at V and 0 bases at J, with 10 bases between. CDR3 length: 14 amino acids. The CDR3 DNA follows: TGTGCCAGTACAGGGACGGACTCTGGAAACACCATATATTTT. It translates to CASTGTDSGNTIYF.

The rearrangement links TRBV9 to TRBJ2-7; maybe TRBD2 (5 bases). The CDR3 contains 13 residues. V dropped 3 bases and J dropped 2 bases, with 9 bases sitting between them. The germline CDR1 and CDR2 sequences are SGDLS and YYNGEE. CDR3: CASSGTVTYEQYF. In DNA, the CDR3 is TGTGCCAGCAGCGGGACTGTAACCTACGAGCAGTACTTC.

CDR3 region: CASRQDSLNTEAFF. The CDR3 DNA reads as TGTGCCAGCAGACAAGACAGCCTGAACACTGAAGCTTTCTTT. The chain is built from TRBV6-5 and TRBJ1-1; D is possibly TRBD1 (5 bases). V lost 6 bases, J lost 0 bases, and 11 bases lay in between. Per the germline V gene, CDR1 is MNHEY and CDR2 is SVGAGI. CDR3 length: 14 amino acids.

The chain recombines TRBV7-2 with TRBJ2-2; 9 bases match TRBD2. After removal of 4 bases from V and 5 bases from J, the junction contained 5 bases not matched to a gene. CDR3 size: 15 residues. The germline CDR1 and CDR2 sequences are SGHTA and FQGNSA. The CDR3 DNA follows: TGTGCCAGCAGCTCCGCGGGGGGGGCGACCGGGGAGCTGTTTTTT. It specifies CASSSAGGATGELFF.

The chain joins TRBV11-1 to TRBJ2-5; 8 bases fit TRBD1. Germline trimming cut 5 bases from V and 0 bases from J; bases unmatched to any gene: 5. Germline CDR1 reads SGHAT; CDR2 reads FQDESV (reference sequence). The CDR3 length is 15 residues. This chain's CDR3 is CASSDRGAYQETQYF. Here the CDR3 DNA reads TGTGCCAGCAGCGACAGGGGAGCGTACCAAGAGACCCAGTACTTC.